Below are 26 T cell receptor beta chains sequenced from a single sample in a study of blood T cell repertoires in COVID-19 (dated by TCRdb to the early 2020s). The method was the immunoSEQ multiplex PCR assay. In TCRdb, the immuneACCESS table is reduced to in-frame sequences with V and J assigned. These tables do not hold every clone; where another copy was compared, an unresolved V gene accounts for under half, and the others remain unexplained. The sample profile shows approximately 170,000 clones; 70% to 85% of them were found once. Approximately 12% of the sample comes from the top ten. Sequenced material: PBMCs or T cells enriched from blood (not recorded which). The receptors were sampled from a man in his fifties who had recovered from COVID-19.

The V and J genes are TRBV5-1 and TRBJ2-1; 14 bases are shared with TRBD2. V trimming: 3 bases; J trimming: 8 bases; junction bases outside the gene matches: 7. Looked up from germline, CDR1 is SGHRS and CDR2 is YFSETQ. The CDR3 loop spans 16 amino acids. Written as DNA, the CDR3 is TGCGCCAGCAGCTCTCAGACTAGCGGGGGGGCCCATGAGCAGTTCTTC. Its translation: CASSSQTSGGAHEQFF.

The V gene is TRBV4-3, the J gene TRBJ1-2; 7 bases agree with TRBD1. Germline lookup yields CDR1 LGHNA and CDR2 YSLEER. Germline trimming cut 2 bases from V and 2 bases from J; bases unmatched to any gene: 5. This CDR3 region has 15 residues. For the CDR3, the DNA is TGCGCCAGCAGCCAATTAGCCAGGGGGAACTATGGCTACACCTTC. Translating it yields CASSQLARGNYGYTF.

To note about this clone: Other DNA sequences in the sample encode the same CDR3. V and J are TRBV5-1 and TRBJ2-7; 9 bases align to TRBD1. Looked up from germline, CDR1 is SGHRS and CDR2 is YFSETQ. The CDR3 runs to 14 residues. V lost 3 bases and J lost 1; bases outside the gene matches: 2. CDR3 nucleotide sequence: TGCGCCAGCAGCTCCGGGACAGGGTCCTACGAGCAGTACTTC. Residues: CASSSGTGSYEQYF.

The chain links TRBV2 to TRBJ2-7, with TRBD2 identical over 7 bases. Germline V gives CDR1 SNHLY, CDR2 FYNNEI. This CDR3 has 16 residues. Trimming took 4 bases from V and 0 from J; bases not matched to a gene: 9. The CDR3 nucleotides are TGTGCCAGCAGTGCCATGCTAGCGGATAGCTCCTACGAGCAGTACTTC. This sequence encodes CASSAMLADSSYEQYF.

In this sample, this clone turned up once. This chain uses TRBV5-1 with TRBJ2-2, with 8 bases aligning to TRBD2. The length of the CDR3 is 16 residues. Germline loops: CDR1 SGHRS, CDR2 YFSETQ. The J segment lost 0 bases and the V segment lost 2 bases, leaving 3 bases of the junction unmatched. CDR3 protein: CASSLQGLANTGELFF. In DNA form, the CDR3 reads TGCGCCAGCAGCTTACAGGGACTAGCGAACACCGGGGAGCTGTTTTTT.

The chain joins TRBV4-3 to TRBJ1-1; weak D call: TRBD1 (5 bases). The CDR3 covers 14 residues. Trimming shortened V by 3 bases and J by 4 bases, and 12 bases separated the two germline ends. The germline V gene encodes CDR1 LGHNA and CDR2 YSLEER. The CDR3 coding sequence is TGCGCCAGCAGCCAGGCAGGGTTTTTCACTGAAGCTTTCTTT. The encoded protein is CASSQAGFFTEAFF.

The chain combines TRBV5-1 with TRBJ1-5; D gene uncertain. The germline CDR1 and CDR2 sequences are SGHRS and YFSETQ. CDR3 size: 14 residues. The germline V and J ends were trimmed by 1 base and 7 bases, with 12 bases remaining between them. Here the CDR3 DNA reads TGCGCCAGCAGCTTGTCTGGGAGCGGGCAGCCCCAGCATTTT. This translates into CASSLSGSGQPQHF.

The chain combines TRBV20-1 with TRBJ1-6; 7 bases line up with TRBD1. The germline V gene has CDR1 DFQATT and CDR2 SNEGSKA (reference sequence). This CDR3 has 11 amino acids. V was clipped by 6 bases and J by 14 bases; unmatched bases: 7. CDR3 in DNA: TGCAGTGCCGCGGACAGGTTAGCCCTCCACTTT. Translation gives CSAADRLALHF.

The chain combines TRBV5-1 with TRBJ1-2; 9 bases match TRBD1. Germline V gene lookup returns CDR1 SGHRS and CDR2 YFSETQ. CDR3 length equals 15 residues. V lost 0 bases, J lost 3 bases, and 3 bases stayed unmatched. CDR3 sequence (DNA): TGCGCCAGCAGCTTGGGGGACAGGGCTGACTATGGCTACACCTTC. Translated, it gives CASSLGDRADYGYTF.

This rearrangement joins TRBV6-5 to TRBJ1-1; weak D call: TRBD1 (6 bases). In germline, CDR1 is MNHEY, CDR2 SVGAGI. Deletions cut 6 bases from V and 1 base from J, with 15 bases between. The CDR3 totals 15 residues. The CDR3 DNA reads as TGTGCCAGCAGAAATCGGGACACTGCGAACACTGAAGCTTTCTTT. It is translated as CASRNRDTANTEAFF.

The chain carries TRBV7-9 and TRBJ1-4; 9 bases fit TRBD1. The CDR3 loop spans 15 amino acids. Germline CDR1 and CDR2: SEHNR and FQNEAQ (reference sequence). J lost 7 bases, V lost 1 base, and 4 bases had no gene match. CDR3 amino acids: CASSLGQGDGEKLFF. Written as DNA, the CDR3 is TGTGCCAGCAGCTTAGGACAGGGGGACGGTGAAAAACTGTTTTTT.

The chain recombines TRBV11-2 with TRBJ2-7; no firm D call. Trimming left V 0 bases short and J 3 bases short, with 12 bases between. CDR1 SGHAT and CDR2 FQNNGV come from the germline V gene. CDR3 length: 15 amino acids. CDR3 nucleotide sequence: TGTGCCAGCAGCTTAGAGAGATCGAGCCTCTACGAGCAGTACTTC. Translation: CASSLERSSLYEQYF.

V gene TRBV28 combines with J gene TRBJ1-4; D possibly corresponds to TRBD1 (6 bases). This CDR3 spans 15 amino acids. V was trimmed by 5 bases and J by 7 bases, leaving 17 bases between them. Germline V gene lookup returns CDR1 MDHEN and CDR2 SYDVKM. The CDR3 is CASSNLLGGPEKLFF. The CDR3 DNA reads TGTGCCAGCAGTAACCTGTTGGGGGGGCCTGAAAAACTGTTTTTT.

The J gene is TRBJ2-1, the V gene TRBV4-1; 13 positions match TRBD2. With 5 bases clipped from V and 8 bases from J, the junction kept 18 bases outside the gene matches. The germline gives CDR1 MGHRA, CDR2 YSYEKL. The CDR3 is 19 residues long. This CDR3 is CASSSVRQTSGGAFDEQFF. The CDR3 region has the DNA TGCGCCAGCAGCTCTGTCCGCCAAACTAGCGGGGGGGCTTTCGATGAGCAGTTCTTC.

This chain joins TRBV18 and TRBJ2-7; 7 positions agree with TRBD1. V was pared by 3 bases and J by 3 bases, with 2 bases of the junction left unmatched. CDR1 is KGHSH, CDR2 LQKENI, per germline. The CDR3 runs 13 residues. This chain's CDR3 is CASSPGQYYEQYF. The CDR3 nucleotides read TGTGCCAGCTCACCGGGACAGTACTACGAGCAGTACTTC.

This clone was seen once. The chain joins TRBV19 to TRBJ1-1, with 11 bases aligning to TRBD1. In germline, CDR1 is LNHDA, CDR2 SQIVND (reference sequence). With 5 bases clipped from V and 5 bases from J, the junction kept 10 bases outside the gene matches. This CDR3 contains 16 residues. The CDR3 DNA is TGTGCCAGTAGTGGAGGACAGGGGGCTAGGGGGACTGAAGCTTTCTTT. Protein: CASSGGQGARGTEAFF.

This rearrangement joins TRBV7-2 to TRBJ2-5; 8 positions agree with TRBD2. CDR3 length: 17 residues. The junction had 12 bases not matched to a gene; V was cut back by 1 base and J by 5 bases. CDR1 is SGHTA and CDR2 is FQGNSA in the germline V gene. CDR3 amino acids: CASSLERGAGVGETQYF. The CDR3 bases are TGTGCCAGCAGCTTAGAGCGGGGAGCGGGGGTGGGTGAGACCCAGTACTTC. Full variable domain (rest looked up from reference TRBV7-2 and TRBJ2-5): GAGVSQSPSNKVTEKGKDVELRCDPISGHTALYWYRQSLGQGLEFLIYFQGNSAPDKSGLPSDRFSAERTGGSVSTLTIQRTQQEDSAVYLCASSLERGAGVGETQYFGPGTRLLVL.

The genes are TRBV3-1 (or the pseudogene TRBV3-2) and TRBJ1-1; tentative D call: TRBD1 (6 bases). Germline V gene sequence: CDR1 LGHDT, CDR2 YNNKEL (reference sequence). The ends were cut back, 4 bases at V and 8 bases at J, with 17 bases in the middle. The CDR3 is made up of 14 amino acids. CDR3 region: CASSPGGASREAFF. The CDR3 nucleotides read TGTGCCAGCAGCCCGGGGGGGGCCTCTCGAGAAGCTTTCTTT.

The CDR3 DNA reads TGTGCCAGCAGTCCCCGGACAGGGGTGAACACTGAAGCTTTCTTT. Translated: CASSPRTGVNTEAFF. The chain is built from TRBV6-5 and TRBJ1-1; 9 positions agree with TRBD1. The CDR3 is 15 residues long. J was trimmed by 0 bases and V by 5 bases; bases with no gene match: 4. Germline V gives CDR1 MNHEY, CDR2 SVGAGI.

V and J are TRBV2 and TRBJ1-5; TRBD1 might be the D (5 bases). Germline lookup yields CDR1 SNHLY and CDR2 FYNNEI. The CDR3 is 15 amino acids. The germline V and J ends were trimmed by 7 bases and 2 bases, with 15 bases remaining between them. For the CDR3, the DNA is TGTGCCAGCAATCGCAGGGAGGGTGGCAATCAGCCCCAGCATTTT. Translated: CASNRREGGNQPQHF.

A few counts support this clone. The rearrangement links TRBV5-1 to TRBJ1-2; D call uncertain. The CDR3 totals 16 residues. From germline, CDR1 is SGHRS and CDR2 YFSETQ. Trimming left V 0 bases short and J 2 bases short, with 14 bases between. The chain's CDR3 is CASSLDYDRLNYGYTF. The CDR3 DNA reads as TGCGCCAGCAGCTTGGATTATGATAGACTAAACTATGGCTACACCTTC.

CDR3 sequence: CASGLSQGLGTDTQYF. The DNA of the CDR3 is TGTGCTAGTGGTTTGTCACAGGGGTTGGGCACAGATACGCAGTATTTT. This chain connects TRBV12-5 to TRBJ2-3; TRBD1 matches 7 bases. This CDR3 is 16 amino acids long. Trimming removed 2 bases from V and 1 base from J; junction bases left unmatched: 6. Germline-derived CDR1 and CDR2 are LGHNT and FRNRAP. Together with reference TRBV12-5 and TRBJ2-3, the CDR3 gives the full variable domain: DARVTQTPRHKVTEMGQEVTMRCQPILGHNTVFWYRQTMMQGLELLAYFRNRAPLDDSGMPKDRFSAEMPDATLATLKIQPSEPRDSAVYFCASGLSQGLGTDTQYFGPGTRLTVL.

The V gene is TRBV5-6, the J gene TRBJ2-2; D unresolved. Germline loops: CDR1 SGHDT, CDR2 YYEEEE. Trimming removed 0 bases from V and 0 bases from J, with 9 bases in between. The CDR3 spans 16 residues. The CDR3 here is CASSLGLEANTGELFF. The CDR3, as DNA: TGTGCCAGCAGCTTGGGACTGGAAGCGAACACCGGGGAGCTGTTTTTT.

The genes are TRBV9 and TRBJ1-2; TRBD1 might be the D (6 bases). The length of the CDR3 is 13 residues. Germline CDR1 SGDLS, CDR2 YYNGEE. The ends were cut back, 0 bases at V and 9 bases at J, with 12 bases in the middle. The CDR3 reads CASSVGSGVSYTF. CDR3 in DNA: TGTGCCAGCAGCGTAGGGTCAGGGGTGAGCTACACCTTC. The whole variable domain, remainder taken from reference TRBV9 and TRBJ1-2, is DSGVTQTPKHLITATGQRVTLRCSPRSGDLSVYWYQQSLDQGLQFLIQYYNGEERAKGNILERFSAQQFPDLHSELNLSSLELGDSALYFCASSVGSGVSYTFGSGTRLTVV.

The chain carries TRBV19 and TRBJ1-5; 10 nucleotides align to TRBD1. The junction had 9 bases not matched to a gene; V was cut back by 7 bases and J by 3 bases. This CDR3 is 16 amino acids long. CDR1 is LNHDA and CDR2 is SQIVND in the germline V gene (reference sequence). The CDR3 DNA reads TGTGCCAGTACCTCATCGGGACAGGGGATCAATCAGCCCCAGCATTTT. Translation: CASTSSGQGINQPQHF.

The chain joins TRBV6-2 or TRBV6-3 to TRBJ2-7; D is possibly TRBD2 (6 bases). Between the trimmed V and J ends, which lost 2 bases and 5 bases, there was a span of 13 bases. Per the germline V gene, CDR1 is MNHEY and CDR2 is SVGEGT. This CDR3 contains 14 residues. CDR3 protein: CASSYLSGVHEQYF. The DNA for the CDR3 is TGTGCCAGCAGTTACCTATCGGGGGTCCACGAGCAGTACTTC.